The 27 T cell receptor beta chains presented below share a single source sample, sequenced in a study of T-cell memory formation after mild COVID-19. A single record per CDR3 protein comes from TCRdb applying MiXCR to the 5' RACE reads. The top ten hold approximately 13% of the sample, which has about 130,000 distinct CDR3 sequences, about 17% seen once. Specimen: PBMCs or a T cell subset sorted from them (not recorded which). Source of these receptors: an adult woman who had mild COVID-19 (a few samples of this study predate the infection). Cell type and time point are not known.

The chain carries TRBV13 and TRBJ2-2; D is unclear. The germline gives CDR1 PRHDT, CDR2 FYEKMQ (reference sequence). V lost 6 bases and J 7 bases, leaving 12 bases between the germline ends. The CDR3 runs 13 residues. The CDR3 loop is CASSLEDGGELFF. The CDR3 DNA is TGTGCCAGCAGTCTTGAGGATGGCGGGGAGCTGTTTTTT.

The V call is TRBV12-3 or TRBV12-4, the J call TRBJ2-3; no definite D call. The CDR3 spans 17 residues. Deletions cut 9 bases from V and 2 bases from J, with 24 bases between. The CDR3 DNA is TGTGCCAGTCGACCTCTCATACCGGAGAGAGTCACAGATACGCAGTATTTT. This translates into CASRPLIPERVTDTQYF.

The genes are TRBV7-2 and TRBJ2-4; possibly TRBD1 or TRBD2 for D (6 bases each). V dropped 5 bases and J dropped 7 bases, with 15 bases sitting between them. This CDR3 has 14 amino acids. CDR1 and CDR2 (germline): SGHTA, FQGNSA. The CDR3 sequence: CASSQRGVSNIQYF. CDR3 nucleotides: TGTGCCAGCAGCCAGAGGGGGGTCAGCAACATTCAGTACTTC.

This clonotype was observed a few times. The rearrangement uses TRBV20-1 and TRBJ1-2; D is ambiguous. Trimming shortened V by 1 base and J by 3 bases, and 9 bases separated the two germline ends. The CDR3 is 13 amino acids. Per the germline V gene, CDR1 is DFQATT and CDR2 is SNEGSKA (reference sequence). The CDR3 DNA is TGCAGTGCTAGAGGGGCAGCACACTATGGCTACACCTTC. Translated: CSARGAAHYGYTF.

This chain joins TRBV10-3 and TRBJ2-1; TRBD2 agrees at 10 bases. Trimming at V came to 4 bases and at J to 6 bases, leaving 0 bases not matched to a gene. The CDR3 spans 13 residues. Germline V gene sequence: CDR1 ENHRY, CDR2 SYGVKD. The CDR3 here is CAISGTSGNEQFF. The CDR3 nucleotides are TGTGCCATCAGTGGGACTAGCGGCAATGAGCAGTTCTTC.

This clonotype was seen only a few times. The chain links TRBV5-8 to TRBJ2-5; D not certain. Germline V gives CDR1 SGHTS, CDR2 YDEGEE. The CDR3 contains 13 residues. Deletions cut 0 bases from V and 5 bases from J, with 8 bases between. The DNA of the CDR3 is TGTGCCAGCAGCTTGGCGTCGGGTGAGACCCAGTACTTC. This codes for CASSLASGETQYF. The entire variable domain, with the rest obtained from reference TRBV5-8 and TRBJ2-5, is as follows: EAGVTQSPTHLIKTRGQQATLRCSPISGHTSVYWYQQALGLGLQFLLWYDEGEERNRGNFPPRFSGRQFPNYSSELNVNALELEDSALYLCASSLASGETQYFGPGTRLLVL.

The chain recombines TRBV6-2 or TRBV6-3 with TRBJ2-7; D is possibly TRBD1 or TRBD2 (5 bases each). The CDR3 is 17 amino acids. Deletions cut 2 bases from V and 3 bases from J, with 20 bases between. The germline V gene encodes CDR1 MNHEY and CDR2 SVGEGT. This CDR3 reads CASSYEGWSAPNYEQYF. The CDR3 DNA follows: TGTGCCAGCAGTTACGAGGGGTGGAGTGCACCCAACTACGAGCAGTACTTC.

This clonotype has a handful of counts. The rearrangement joins TRBV18 to TRBJ2-7, with D perhaps matching TRBD2 (6 bases). CDR3 length equals 14 residues. Germline V gene lookup returns CDR1 KGHSH and CDR2 LQKENI. V was shortened by 2 bases and J by 2 bases, with 10 bases between the two germline ends. The CDR3 region has the DNA TGTGCCAGCTCACCATCCCGGACTACCTACGAGCAGTACTTC. It codes for CASSPSRTTYEQYF.

This chain joins TRBV20-1 and TRBJ2-3, with D possibly being TRBD2 (5 bases). CDR1 and CDR2 (germline): DFQATT, SNEGSKA (reference sequence). V lost 6 bases to trimming and J lost 2 bases, with 18 bases between them. This CDR3 is built from 15 residues. The CDR3 nucleotides read TGCAGTGCCGAACTTCCAGCGGAGGCCACAGATACGCAGTATTTT. Translating gives CSAELPAEATDTQYF.

This clonotype was recorded a few times. This rearrangement joins TRBV29-1 to TRBJ2-7; D is perhaps TRBD1 (5 bases). Germline lookup yields CDR1 SQVTM and CDR2 ANQGSEA. This CDR3 has 12 amino acids. V lost 4 bases and J 5 bases, leaving 12 bases between the germline ends. The CDR3 protein is CSVVDSLDEQYF. In nucleotides, the CDR3 is TGCAGCGTTGTAGACAGCCTCGACGAGCAGTACTTC.

This clonotype was seen more than once but under ten times. The chain couples TRBV9 to TRBJ2-1; D is perhaps TRBD2 (5 bases). V shed 5 bases and J shed 4 bases, with 19 bases lying between them. The CDR3 is made up of 16 amino acids. Germline V gene lookup returns CDR1 SGDLS and CDR2 YYNGEE. DNA of the CDR3: TGTGCCAGCAGTCCTTTGTCGGCTAGCTCGTACAATGAGCAGTTCTTC. It specifies CASSPLSASSYNEQFF. Using reference TRBV9 and TRBJ2-1 for the parts outside the CDR3, the full variable domain is DSGVTQTPKHLITATGQRVTLRCSPRSGDLSVYWYQQSLDQGLQFLIQYYNGEERAKGNILERFSAQQFPDLHSELNLSSLELGDSALYFCASSPLSASSYNEQFFGPGTRLTVL.

This chain connects TRBV5-5 to TRBJ1-1; 7 bases are a match to TRBD1. Germline loops: CDR1 SGHKS, CDR2 YYEKEE (reference sequence). CDR3 length equals 13 residues. The V gene end was trimmed by 4 bases and the J gene end by 8 bases; junction bases not matched to a gene: 8. The CDR3 DNA follows: TGTGCCAGCAGCCCCGGGACAGCGTTCGAAGCTTTCTTT. Encoded protein: CASSPGTAFEAFF.

This clonotype was seen a few times. The chain links TRBV9 to TRBJ1-3; 10 nucleotides line up with TRBD1. Trimming cost V 3 bases and J 3 bases; bases outside gene matches: 9. The CDR3 extends over 17 amino acids. The germline V gene has CDR1 SGDLS and CDR2 YYNGEE. CDR3 nucleotides: TGTGCCAGCAGCGCCCCTCGACAGGGGGCAGATGGAAACACCATATATTTT. Amino acid sequence: CASSAPRQGADGNTIYF.

This clonotype was observed a handful of times. This rearrangement joins TRBV18 to TRBJ2-1, with D perhaps TRBD1 (6 bases). The V gene lost 2 bases and the J gene lost 8 bases, with 10 bases spanning the gap. CDR1 KGHSH and CDR2 LQKENI come from the germline V gene. There are 13 residues in the CDR3. The CDR3 region has the DNA TGTGCCAGCTCACCAAAACAGGGCTATGAGCAGTTCTTC. Its translation is CASSPKQGYEQFF.

The CDR3 loop reads CASSRQGPQETQYF. DNA for the CDR3: TGTGCCAGCAGTCGCCAGGGGCCCCAAGAGACCCAGTACTTC. This chain connects TRBV27 to TRBJ2-5; possibly TRBD1 for D (6 bases). Trimming took 5 bases from V and 1 from J, leaving 11 bases between them. The germline gives CDR1 MNHEY, CDR2 SMNVEV (reference sequence). The CDR3 length is 14 residues.

V and J are TRBV10-3 and TRBJ2-5; no clear D gene. Germline loops: CDR1 ENHRY, CDR2 SYGVKD. The CDR3 runs to 13 residues. The V gene lost 0 bases and the J gene lost 7 bases, with 9 bases spanning the gap. This chain's CDR3 is CAISESTMGTQYF. CDR3 DNA sequence: TGTGCCATCAGTGAGTCGACGATGGGGACCCAGTACTTC.

The chain has TRBV5-1 and TRBJ1-2, with 7 bases matching TRBD1. This CDR3 region has 13 residues. Losses at the gene ends were 1 base for V and 7 bases for J; bases not matched to a gene: 4. Germline V gene sequence: CDR1 SGHRS, CDR2 YFSETQ. This chain's CDR3 is CASSLRGHSGYTF. CDR3 bases: TGCGCCAGCAGCTTGAGGGGGCATAGTGGCTACACCTTC.

V gene TRBV29-1 combines with J gene TRBJ2-2; D perhaps matches TRBD1 (6 bases). The CDR3 sequence is 12 residues long. In germline, CDR1 is SQVTM, CDR2 ANQGSEA. Trimming took off 7 bases at V and 9 bases at J, with 15 bases between the two ends. CDR3 in DNA: TGCAGCGGTCGACAGGCCGGCTGGGAGCTGTTTTTT. It translates to CSGRQAGWELFF.

This clonotype has a count of ten or more. The V call is TRBV7-7, the J call TRBJ2-1; perhaps TRBD2 as D (7 bases). Deletions cut 1 base from V and 3 bases from J, with 10 bases between. Germline loops: CDR1 SSHAT, CDR2 FNYEAQ (reference sequence). The length of the CDR3 is 15 residues. The CDR3 DNA reads as TGTGCCAGCAGCTTAGAAGGGGGGGACTACAATGAGCAGTTCTTC. Translated, it gives CASSLEGGDYNEQFF.

This clonotype came up a few times. The chain links TRBV20-1 to TRBJ2-2; D gene ambiguous. The V end was cut by 7 bases, the J end by 0 bases, with 9 bases between. This CDR3 is built from 13 residues. CDR1 DFQATT and CDR2 SNEGSKA come from the germline V gene (reference sequence). The CDR3 here is CSVGLSNTGELFF. The CDR3 DNA sequence: TGCAGTGTAGGGCTATCGAACACCGGGGAGCTGTTTTTT.

In its sample, this clonotype was seen many times. This rearrangement joins TRBV5-1 to TRBJ2-3; TRBD2 agrees at 7 bases. Germline V gene data show CDR1 as SGHRS and CDR2 as YFSETQ. With V trimmed by 0 bases and J by 2 bases, 3 bases remained unmatched. CDR3 length: 15 residues. The chain's CDR3 is CASSLERGSTDTQYF. The CDR3 DNA follows: TGCGCCAGCAGCTTGGAGCGGGGTTCCACAGATACGCAGTATTTT.

This clonotype came up a few times. The rearrangement links TRBV7-2 to TRBJ2-2; D might be TRBD2 (5 bases). Germline V lookup: CDR1 SGHTA, CDR2 FQGNSA. Trimming shortened V by 5 bases and J by 3 bases, and 19 bases separated the two germline ends. The CDR3 is made up of 17 amino acids. The CDR3 here is CASSPVGNTRYTGELFF. CDR3 bases: TGTGCCAGCAGCCCAGTGGGTAACACTAGATACACCGGGGAGCTGTTTTTT.

The gene calls are TRBV7-9 and TRBJ2-2; tentatively, D is TRBD2 (5 bases). V lost 2 bases to trimming and J lost 6 bases, with 7 bases between them. This CDR3 is built from 13 residues. Germline V CDR1 and CDR2: SEHNR, FQNEAQ (reference sequence). For the CDR3, the DNA is TGTGCCAGCAGCTTACCGGGGTCCGGGGAGCTGTTTTTT. Protein product: CASSLPGSGELFF.

The J gene is TRBJ1-1, the V gene TRBV3-1; 7 nucleotides line up with TRBD1. CDR1 and CDR2 from the germline V gene are LGHDT and YNNKEL (reference sequence). Trimming took 0 bases from V and 5 from J; bases not matched to a gene: 6. CDR3 length: 15 amino acids. This CDR3 reads CASSQDQGVRTEAFF. The CDR3 nucleotides read TGTGCCAGCAGCCAAGACCAGGGGGTGAGGACTGAAGCTTTCTTT.

In its sample, this clonotype was seen a few times. The J gene is TRBJ2-7, the V gene TRBV7-9; D gene unclear. Germline loops: CDR1 SEHNR, CDR2 FQNEAQ (reference sequence). The CDR3 contains 14 residues. The V end was cut by 5 bases, the J end by 1 base, with 12 bases between. CDR3 sequence reads: CASSRRPESYEQYF. CDR3 bases: TGTGCCAGCAGCCGCCGGCCGGAATCCTACGAGCAGTACTTC.

J is TRBJ1-2 and V is TRBV19; possible D gene TRBD1, 6 bases. In germline, CDR1 is LNHDA, CDR2 SQIVND (reference sequence). The length of the CDR3 is 13 residues. Deletions cut 10 bases from V and 1 base from J, with 13 bases between. The DNA of the CDR3 is TGTGCCACCCGGACAGATTATAACTATGGCTACACCTTC. This translates into CATRTDYNYGYTF.

The gene calls are TRBV29-1 and TRBJ2-2; the D gene is possibly TRBD1 (6 bases). Per germline, CDR1 SQVTM and CDR2 ANQGSEA. The CDR3 extends over 14 amino acids. V was cut by 6 bases and J by 5 bases, with 16 bases left in between. The CDR3 coding sequence is TGCAGCGTGATTCCCGGGACAAAAACCGGGGAGCTGTTTTTT. Translating it yields CSVIPGTKTGELFF.